The 20 T cell receptor beta chains reported below all come from one sample, sequenced in a study of blood T cell repertoires in COVID-19. The assay was immunoSEQ multiplex PCR, and TCRdb's table has in-frame clones only and misses some. The repertoire holds roughly 320,000 clones, with just over 85% as singletons. Input material: PBMCs or T cells enriched from blood (not recorded which). These receptor sequences come from a man aged 25 to 45 who had recovered from COVID-19.

The chain is built from TRBV15 and TRBJ1-2; TRBD1 is a possible D gene (6 bases). CDR1 LNHNV and CDR2 YYDKDF come from the germline V gene (reference sequence). The CDR3 sequence is 15 residues long. Deletions cut 0 bases from V and 6 bases from J, with 14 bases between. The CDR3 DNA reads as TGTGCCACCAGCAGAGATTGGGGGGGCGCCGATGGCTACACCTTC. This encodes CATSRDWGGADGYTF.

The rearrangement links TRBV27 to TRBJ2-3; D not certain. CDR3 length: 17 amino acids. V lost 1 base to trimming and J lost 6 bases, with 20 bases between them. The germline V gene has CDR1 MNHEY and CDR2 SMNVEV (reference sequence). CDR3 sequence (DNA): TGTGCCAGCAGTTTATATTCCCGTGGCGGATCTAAGGATACGCAGTATTTT. The encoded protein is CASSLYSRGGSKDTQYF.

The chain combines TRBV5-1 with TRBJ1-3; TRBD1 agrees at 7 bases. The CDR3 sequence is 15 residues long. V lost 3 bases to trimming and J lost 0 bases; unmatched junction nucleotides: 3. CDR1 is SGHRS and CDR2 is YFSETQ in the germline V gene. The CDR3 loop is CASSSTGDSGNTIYF. CDR3 in DNA: TGCGCCAGCAGCTCTACAGGGGACTCTGGAAACACCATATATTTT.

This chain uses TRBV11-3 with TRBJ2-5; 10 bases are shared with TRBD1. CDR3 size: 16 residues. V gave up 5 bases and J gave up 7 bases; unmatched junction bases: 13. The germline gives CDR1 SGHNT, CDR2 YENEEA. The DNA of the CDR3 is TGTGCCAGCAGCGTCGGGACAGGGGCGAAGGGGGGGACCCAGTACTTC. Protein product: CASSVGTGAKGGTQYF.

The V gene is TRBV19, the J gene TRBJ1-6; 7 positions match TRBD1. There are 14 residues in the CDR3. Per the germline V gene, CDR1 is LNHDA and CDR2 is SQIVND (reference sequence). The V and J ends lost 5 bases and 8 bases, in that order; junction bases with no gene match: 6. The CDR3 DNA sequence: TGTGCCAGTAGTCCCCGGGACAGAGATTCACCCCTCCACTTT. Protein product: CASSPRDRDSPLHF.

The chain is built from TRBV21-1 and TRBJ1-6. TRBV21-1 represents a pseudogene. The CDR3 extends over 16 amino acids. The CDR3 protein is CASTHEGFGLDSPLHF. The CDR3, as DNA: TGTGCCAGCACCCACGAGGGCTTTGGGCTTGATTCACCCCTCCACTTT.

The chain uses TRBV6-5 and TRBJ2-1, with 8 nucleotides matching TRBD1. The V gene end was trimmed by 5 bases and the J gene end by 3 bases; junction bases not matched to a gene: 6. Germline V lookup: CDR1 MNHEY, CDR2 SVGAGI. CDR3 length: 15 residues. CDR3 sequence (DNA): TGTGCCAGCAGTACTGGACAGGGTTTCTACAATGAGCAGTTCTTC. Its protein is CASSTGQGFYNEQFF.

Regarding this clone: Sequence at one end of the junction differs from germline and may be a read error. The chain links TRBV20-1 to TRBJ2-7; possible D gene TRBD1, 5 bases. Germline CDR1 DFQATT, CDR2 SNEGSKA (reference sequence). The CDR3 spans 8 residues. The CDR3 sequence is CSAQNRHF. DNA of the CDR3: TGCAGTGCTCAGAACAGGCACTTC.

CDR3 protein: CASSLASGSSTGELFF. The DNA of the CDR3 is TGCGCCAGCAGCTTGGCCAGCGGGAGTTCCACCGGGGAGCTGTTTTTT. The chain is built from TRBV5-1 and TRBJ2-2; 8 bases match TRBD2. There are 16 residues in the CDR3. Trimming took 0 bases from V and 4 from J; bases not matched to a gene: 5. Per germline, CDR1 SGHRS and CDR2 YFSETQ.

The CDR3 DNA is TGTGCCAGCAGCCTATTGGAGGGACCCCGACGCTACGAGCAGTACTTC. Protein product: CASSLLEGPRRYEQYF. The rearrangement joins TRBV11-2 to TRBJ2-7; maybe TRBD2 (6 bases). Trimming removed 5 bases at V and 3 bases at J, with 20 bases between. Per the germline V gene, CDR1 is SGHAT and CDR2 is FQNNGV. The CDR3 totals 16 residues.

This clone showed up many times. This CDR3 is CASSRGGIQGNYGYTF. The DNA of the CDR3 is TGTGCCAGCAGCCGTGGGGGAATACAGGGAAACTATGGCTACACCTTC. The chain couples TRBV7-9 to TRBJ1-2, with a weak D call TRBD1 (6 bases). The CDR3 is 16 residues long. Trimming pared 5 bases from V and 2 bases from J, leaving 18 bases between. Germline V gives CDR1 SEHNR, CDR2 FQNEAQ (reference sequence). The full variable domain, with the rest looked up from reference TRBV7-9 and TRBJ1-2, is DTGVSQNPRHKITKRGQNVTFRCDPISEHNRLYWYRQTLGQGPEFLTYFQNEAQLEKSRLLSDRFSAERPKGSFSTLEIQRTEQGDSAMYLCASSRGGIQGNYGYTFGSGTRLTVV.

The chain carries TRBV7-6 and TRBJ2-3, with D possibly being TRBD1 (6 bases). V lost 5 bases and J lost 2, with 14 bases in between. The CDR3 totals 15 residues. Germline lookup yields CDR1 SGHVS and CDR2 FNYEAQ. The CDR3, as DNA: TGTGCCAGCAGCGGCACGGACAGTTACACAGATACGCAGTATTTT. Translating gives CASSGTDSYTDTQYF.

The chain recombines TRBV28 with TRBJ2-1; 7 bases agree with TRBD1. The germline gives CDR1 MDHEN, CDR2 SYDVKM. The trim removed 6 bases at V and 0 bases at J, leaving 8 bases unmatched. The CDR3 extends over 16 amino acids. This CDR3 reads CASRHNRGSSYNEQFF. The CDR3 DNA follows: TGTGCCAGCAGACACAACAGGGGCAGCTCCTACAATGAGCAGTTCTTC.

V and J are TRBV18 and TRBJ1-2; weak D call: TRBD1 (6 bases). Per the germline V gene, CDR1 is KGHSH and CDR2 is LQKENI. The ends were cut back, 2 bases at V and 6 bases at J, with 13 bases in the middle. The CDR3 extends over 14 amino acids. CDR3 sequence: CASSPENRVNGYTF. Written as DNA, the CDR3 is TGTGCCAGCTCACCAGAGAACAGGGTGAATGGCTACACCTTC.

This clone has a count of ten or more. The chain carries TRBV30 and TRBJ1-2; D is ambiguous. This CDR3 is built from 13 residues. CDR1 is GTSNPN and CDR2 is SVGIG in the germline V gene (reference sequence). V was pared by 0 bases and J by 4 bases, with 9 bases between. CDR3 sequence (DNA): TGTGCCTGGAGTGTAACCAGGCGCTATGGCTACACCTTC. Encoded protein: CAWSVTRRYGYTF.

The chain joins TRBV11-3 to TRBJ1-3; no firm D call. Germline CDR1 reads SGHNT; CDR2 reads YENEEA. CDR3 size: 14 residues. The V gene lost 2 bases and the J gene lost 2 bases, with 7 bases spanning the gap. CDR3 nucleotides: TGTGCCAGCAGCTTACCGGGGACTGGAAACACCATATATTTT. Protein product: CASSLPGTGNTIYF.

CDR3 region: CSAGSSGRGYTF. In DNA form, the CDR3 reads TGCAGCGCCGGTAGTTCAGGGAGGGGCTACACCTTC. V is TRBV29-1 and J is TRBJ1-2; TRBD1 is a possible D gene (5 bases). The CDR3 consists of 12 residues. From germline, CDR1 is SQVTM and CDR2 ANQGSEA. The V end was cut by 7 bases, the J end by 8 bases, with 17 bases between. The full variable domain, completed using reference TRBV29-1 and TRBJ1-2, is SAVISQKPSRDICQRGTSLTIQCQVDSQVTMMFWYRQQPGQSLTLIATANQGSEATYESGFVIDKFPISRPNLTFSTLTVSNMSPEDSSIYLCSAGSSGRGYTFGSGTRLTVV.

This clone was seen at least ten times. This chain uses TRBV11-2 with TRBJ1-4, with D perhaps TRBD1 (6 bases). CDR3 length: 13 amino acids. Germline CDR1 and CDR2: SGHAT and FQNNGV. V dropped 5 bases and J dropped 5 bases, with 9 bases sitting between them. The CDR3 DNA follows: TGTGCCAGCAGCCCTGACAGGAATGAAAAACTGTTTTTT. Amino acid sequence: CASSPDRNEKLFF.

This rearrangement joins TRBV5-1 to TRBJ2-7, with TRBD2 matching 7 bases. The CDR3 extends over 16 amino acids. Losses at the gene ends were 0 bases for V and 0 bases for J; bases not matched to a gene: 6. In germline, CDR1 is SGHRS, CDR2 YFSETQ. The CDR3 bases are TGCGCCAGCAGCTTGGGCCCAGCGGGGCTCTCCTACGAGCAGTACTTC. Encoded protein: CASSLGPAGLSYEQYF.

This chain connects TRBV5-1 to TRBJ1-2, with D perhaps TRBD1 (5 bases). CDR3 length: 13 residues. Germline lookup yields CDR1 SGHRS and CDR2 YFSETQ. V lost 4 bases, J lost 3 bases, and 10 bases lay in between. CDR3: CASSPQGYYGYTF. CDR3 in DNA: TGCGCCAGCAGCCCCCAGGGTTACTATGGCTACACCTTC.